This T cell receptor beta chain was found in a study of shared clonotypes between healthy human individuals. The protocol was immunoSEQ multiplex PCR, while the TCRdb copy is restricted to in-frame clones and leaves out a portion. The sample has roughly 500,000 clones; 95% to 97% are singletons. Germline CDR1 reads MDHEN; CDR2 reads SYDVKM. V gave up 9 bases and J gave up 2 bases, with 32 bases separating them. There are 20 residues in the CDR3. Sequencing input: naive CD4+ T cells sorted from blood. Sample subset: CD45RA+ positively selected. The gene calls are TRBV28 and TRBJ2-1, with D perhaps TRBD2 (7 bases). This sequence was found in a woman aged 25 to 39 in good health. CDR3 bases: TGTGCCAGTGGGGAGATCCCCGGGTGGTTAGGAGGGGGGGCCTACAATGAGCAGTTCTTC. Translating gives CASGEIPGWLGGGAYNEQFF. The full variable domain, in which reference TRBV28 and TRBJ2-1 provide the parts outside the CDR3, is DVKVTQSSRYLVKRTGEKVFLECVQDMDHENMFWYRQDPGLGLRLIYFSYDVKMKEKGDIPEGYSVSREKKERFSLILESASTNQTSMYLCASGEIPGWLGGGAYNEQFFGPGTRLTVL.